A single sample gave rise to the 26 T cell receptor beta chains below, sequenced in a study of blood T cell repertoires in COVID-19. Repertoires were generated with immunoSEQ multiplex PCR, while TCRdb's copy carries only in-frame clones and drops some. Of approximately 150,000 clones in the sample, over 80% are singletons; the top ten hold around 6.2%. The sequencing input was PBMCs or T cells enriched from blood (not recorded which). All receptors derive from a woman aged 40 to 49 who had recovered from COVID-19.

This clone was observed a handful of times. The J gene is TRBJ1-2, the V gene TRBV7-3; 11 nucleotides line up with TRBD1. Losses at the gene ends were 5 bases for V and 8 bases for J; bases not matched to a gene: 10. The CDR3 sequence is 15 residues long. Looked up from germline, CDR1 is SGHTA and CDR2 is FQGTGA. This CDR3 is CASSPQGQGARGYTF. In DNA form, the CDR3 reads TGTGCCAGCAGCCCCCAAGGACAGGGGGCGAGGGGCTACACCTTC.

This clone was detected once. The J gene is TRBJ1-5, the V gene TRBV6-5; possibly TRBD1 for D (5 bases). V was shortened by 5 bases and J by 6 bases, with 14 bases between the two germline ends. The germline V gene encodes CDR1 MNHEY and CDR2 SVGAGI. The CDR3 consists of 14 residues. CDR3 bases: TGTGCCAGCAGTAATTGGGGGGTTGGTCAGCCCCAGCATTTT. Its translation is CASSNWGVGQPQHF.

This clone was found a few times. CDR3 bases: TGTGCCAGCAGCCCGGGACAGGGCACAGATACGCAGTATTTT. Translated: CASSPGQGTDTQYF. The chain employs TRBV5-8 and TRBJ2-3; 8 bases are shared with TRBD1. After removal of 4 bases from V and 1 base from J, the junction contained 2 bases not matched to a gene. The CDR3 runs to 14 residues. From germline, CDR1 is SGHTS and CDR2 YDEGEE.

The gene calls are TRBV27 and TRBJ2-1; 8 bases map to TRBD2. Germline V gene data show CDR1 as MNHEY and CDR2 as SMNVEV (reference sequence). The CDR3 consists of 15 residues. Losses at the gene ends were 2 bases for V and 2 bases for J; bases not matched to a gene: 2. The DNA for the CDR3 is TGTGCCAGCAGTTTAGGGCGGGGGGCCTACAATGAGCAGTTCTTC. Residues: CASSLGRGAYNEQFF.

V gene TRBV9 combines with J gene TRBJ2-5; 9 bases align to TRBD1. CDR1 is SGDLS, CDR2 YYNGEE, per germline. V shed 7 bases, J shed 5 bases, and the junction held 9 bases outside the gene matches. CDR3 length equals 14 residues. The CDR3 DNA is TGTGCCAGCGACAGGGGGGATTGGGCTGAGACCCAGTACTTC. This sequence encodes CASDRGDWAETQYF. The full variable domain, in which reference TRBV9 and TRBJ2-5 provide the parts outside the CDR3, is DSGVTQTPKHLITATGQRVTLRCSPRSGDLSVYWYQQSLDQGLQFLIQYYNGEERAKGNILERFSAQQFPDLHSELNLSSLELGDSALYFCASDRGDWAETQYFGPGTRLLVL.

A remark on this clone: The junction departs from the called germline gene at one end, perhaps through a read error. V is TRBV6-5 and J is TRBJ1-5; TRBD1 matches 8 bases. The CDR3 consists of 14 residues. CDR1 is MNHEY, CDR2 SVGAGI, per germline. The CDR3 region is CASSDSTGVQPQHF. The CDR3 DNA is TGTGCCAGCAGTGACTCGACAGGGGTTCAGCCCCAGCATTTT.

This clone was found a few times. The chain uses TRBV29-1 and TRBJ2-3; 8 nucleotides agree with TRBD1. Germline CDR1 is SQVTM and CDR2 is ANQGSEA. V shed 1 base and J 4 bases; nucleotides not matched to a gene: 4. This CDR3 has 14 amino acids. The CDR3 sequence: CSVEGQGFADTQYF. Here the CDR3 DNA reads TGCAGCGTTGAAGGACAGGGGTTTGCAGATACGCAGTATTTT.

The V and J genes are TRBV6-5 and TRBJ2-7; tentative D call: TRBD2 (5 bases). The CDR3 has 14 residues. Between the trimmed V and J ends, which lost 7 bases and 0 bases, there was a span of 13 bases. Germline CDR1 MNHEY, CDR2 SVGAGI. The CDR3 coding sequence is TGTGCCAGCAAAGACGGAACTAGCTCCTACGAGCAGTACTTC. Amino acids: CASKDGTSSYEQYF.

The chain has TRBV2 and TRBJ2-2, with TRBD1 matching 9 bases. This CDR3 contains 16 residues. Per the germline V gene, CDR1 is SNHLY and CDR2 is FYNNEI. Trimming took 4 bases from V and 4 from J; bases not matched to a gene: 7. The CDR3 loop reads CASSAHRGQSTGELFF. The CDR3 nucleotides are TGTGCCAGCAGTGCACACAGGGGGCAAAGCACCGGGGAGCTGTTTTTT.

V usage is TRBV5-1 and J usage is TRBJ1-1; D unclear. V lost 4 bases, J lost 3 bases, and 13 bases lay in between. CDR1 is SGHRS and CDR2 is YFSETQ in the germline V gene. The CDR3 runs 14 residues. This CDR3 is CASSLYLSDTEAFF. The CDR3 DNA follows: TGCGCCAGCAGCCTATATCTGAGCGACACTGAAGCTTTCTTT.

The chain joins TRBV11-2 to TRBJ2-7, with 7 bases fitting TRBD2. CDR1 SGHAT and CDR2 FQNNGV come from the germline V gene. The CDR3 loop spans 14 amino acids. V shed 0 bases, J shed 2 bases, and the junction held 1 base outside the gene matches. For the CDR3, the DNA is TGTGCCAGCAGCTTAGACGGACTAGCCTACGAGCAGTACTTC. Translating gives CASSLDGLAYEQYF. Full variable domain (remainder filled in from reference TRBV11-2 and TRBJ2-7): EAGVAQSPRYKIIEKRQSVAFWCNPISGHATLYWYQQILGQGPKLLIQFQNNGVVDDSQLPKDRFSAERLKGVDSTLKIQPAKLEDSAVYLCASSLDGLAYEQYFGPGTRLTVT.

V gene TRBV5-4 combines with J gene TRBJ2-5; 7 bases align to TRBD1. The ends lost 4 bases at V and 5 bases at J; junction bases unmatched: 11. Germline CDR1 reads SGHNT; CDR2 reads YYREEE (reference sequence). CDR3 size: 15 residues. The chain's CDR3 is CASSGTGETGETQYF. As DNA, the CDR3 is TGTGCCAGCAGCGGTACAGGGGAGACGGGGGAGACCCAGTACTTC.

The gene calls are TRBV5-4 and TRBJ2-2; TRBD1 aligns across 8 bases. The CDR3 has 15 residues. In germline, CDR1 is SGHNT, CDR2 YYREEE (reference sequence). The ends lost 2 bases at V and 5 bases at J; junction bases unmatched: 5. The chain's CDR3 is CASSFGQGPTGELFF. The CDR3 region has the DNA TGTGCCAGCAGCTTCGGACAGGGCCCAACCGGGGAGCTGTTTTTT.

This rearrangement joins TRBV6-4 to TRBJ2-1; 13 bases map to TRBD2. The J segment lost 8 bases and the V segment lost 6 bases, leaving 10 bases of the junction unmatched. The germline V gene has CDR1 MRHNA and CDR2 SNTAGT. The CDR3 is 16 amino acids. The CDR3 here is CASSSTGTSGVYEQFF. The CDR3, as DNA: TGTGCCAGCAGCTCCACCGGGACTAGCGGGGTCTATGAGCAGTTCTTC.

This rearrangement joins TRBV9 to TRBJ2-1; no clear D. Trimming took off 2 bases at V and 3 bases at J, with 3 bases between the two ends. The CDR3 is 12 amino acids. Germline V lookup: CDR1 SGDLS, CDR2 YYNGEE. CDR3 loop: CASSVLYNEQFF. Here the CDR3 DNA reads TGTGCCAGCAGCGTCCTCTACAATGAGCAGTTCTTC.

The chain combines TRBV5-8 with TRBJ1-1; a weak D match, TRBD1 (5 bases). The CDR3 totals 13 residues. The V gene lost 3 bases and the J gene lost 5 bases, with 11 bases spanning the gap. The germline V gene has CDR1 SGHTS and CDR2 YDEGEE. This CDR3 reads CASSYPGGTEAFF. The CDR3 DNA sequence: TGTGCCAGCAGCTACCCGGGGGGAACTGAAGCTTTCTTT.

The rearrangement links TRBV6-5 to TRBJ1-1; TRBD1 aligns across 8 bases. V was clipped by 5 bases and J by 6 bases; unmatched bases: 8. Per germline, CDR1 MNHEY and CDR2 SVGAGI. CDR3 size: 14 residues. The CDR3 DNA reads TGTGCCAGCAGTCACCAGGGGGCTTTTCCTGAAGCTTTCTTT. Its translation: CASSHQGAFPEAFF.

In DNA, the CDR3 is TGTGCCAGCAGTGAAGCGCGGTCGGCCAAATACAATGAGCAGTTCTTC. Its translation is CASSEARSAKYNEQFF. This sequence joins TRBV2 and TRBJ2-1; no reliable D call. The CDR3 loop spans 16 amino acids. The V and J ends lost 0 bases and 4 bases respectively, with 13 bases between them. Germline V CDR1 and CDR2: SNHLY, FYNNEI.

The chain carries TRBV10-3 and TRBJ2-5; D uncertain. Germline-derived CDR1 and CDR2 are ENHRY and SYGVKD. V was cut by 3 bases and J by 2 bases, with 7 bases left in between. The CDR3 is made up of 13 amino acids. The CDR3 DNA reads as TGTGCCATCAGTGACTCGAGACAAGAGACCCAGTACTTC. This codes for CAISDSRQETQYF.

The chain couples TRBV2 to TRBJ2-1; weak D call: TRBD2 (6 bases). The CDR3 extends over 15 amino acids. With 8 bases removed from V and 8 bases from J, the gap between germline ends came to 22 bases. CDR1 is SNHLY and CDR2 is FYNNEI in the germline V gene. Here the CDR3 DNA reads TGTGCCAGCTTCCCTTTGGGTAGCGGAAGGTATGAGCAGTTCTTC. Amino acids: CASFPLGSGRYEQFF.

The CDR3 is CAAPDRDDGYYGYTF. The CDR3 region has the DNA TGTGCCGCCCCGGACAGAGACGACGGGTACTATGGCTACACCTTC. This sequence joins TRBV30 and TRBJ1-2, with a possible D match to TRBD1 (6 bases). Looked up from germline, CDR1 is GTSNPN and CDR2 is SVGIG (reference sequence). The CDR3 loop spans 15 amino acids. The V end lost 8 bases, the J end lost 3 bases, and 22 bases lay between the germline ends.

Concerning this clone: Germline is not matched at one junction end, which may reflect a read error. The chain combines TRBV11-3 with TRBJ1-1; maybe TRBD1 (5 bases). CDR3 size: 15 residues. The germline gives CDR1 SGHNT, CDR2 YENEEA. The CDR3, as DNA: TGTGCCAGCAGGTTCCTCTTGGGGAAGTTGGGGCGTTGGGCCTTT. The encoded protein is CASRFLLGKLGRWAF.

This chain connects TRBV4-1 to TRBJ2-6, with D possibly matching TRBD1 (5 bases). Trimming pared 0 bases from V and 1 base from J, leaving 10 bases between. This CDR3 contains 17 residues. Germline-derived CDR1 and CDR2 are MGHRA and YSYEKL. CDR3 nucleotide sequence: TGCGCCAGCAGCCAAGAACAGGTCCTGTCTGGGGCCAACGTCCTGACTTTC. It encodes CASSQEQVLSGANVLTF.

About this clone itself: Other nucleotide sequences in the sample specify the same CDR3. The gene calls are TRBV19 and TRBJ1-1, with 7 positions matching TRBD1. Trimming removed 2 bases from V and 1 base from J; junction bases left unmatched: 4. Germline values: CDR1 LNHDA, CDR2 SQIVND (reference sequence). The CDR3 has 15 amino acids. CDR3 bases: TGTGCCAGTAGTATAAGTGCAGGGGGGAACACTGAAGCTTTCTTT. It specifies CASSISAGGNTEAFF.

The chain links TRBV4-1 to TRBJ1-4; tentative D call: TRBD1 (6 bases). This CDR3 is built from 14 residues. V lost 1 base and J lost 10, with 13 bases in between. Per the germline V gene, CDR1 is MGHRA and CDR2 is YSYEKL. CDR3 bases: TGCGCCAGCAGCCAAGTGGGTAGGGACACAAAACTGTTTTTT. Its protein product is CASSQVGRDTKLFF.

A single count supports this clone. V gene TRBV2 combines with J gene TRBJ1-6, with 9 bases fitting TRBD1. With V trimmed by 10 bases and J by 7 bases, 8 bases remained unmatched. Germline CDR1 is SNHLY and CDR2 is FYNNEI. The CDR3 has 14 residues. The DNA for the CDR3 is TGTGCCACCCTACAGGGGGCGCGGAATTCACCCCTCCACTTT. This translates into CATLQGARNSPLHF.